This T cell receptor (beta chain) was found in a study of T cells in Graves' hyperthyroidism and ophthalmopathy. Study-wide findings and caveats: Most thyroid-expanded clonotypes above 0.001 were also found in blood. Ophthalmopathy and stable hyperthyroidism were separated by a 13 V-J model.

Trimming shortened V by 3 bases and J by 0 bases, and 9 bases separated the two germline ends. Germline assignment: CDR1 LNHDA and CDR2 SQIVND (reference sequence). The CDR3 has 14 residues. This clonotype was found many times. Its antigen is still unknown. Amplified TCR beta CDR3 regions came from RNA transcripts. During a first-round RT-PCR of the TCR CDR3, the HTBI primer set was used. TCRdb ran MiXCR on the multiplex PCR reads and lists one entry per CDR3 protein. The sample holds fewer than 200,000 distinct CDR3 sequences, over 15% seen once. No ophthalmopathy progression within 18 months constituted stable Graves' hyperthyroidism.

This chain connects TRBV19 to TRBJ2-7, with D possibly called TRBD1 or TRBD2 (5 bases each). Material for sequencing was blood. The source of this sequence is a woman between 50 and 59 years old with Graves' hyperthyroidism. CDR3 region: CASSIQGDSYEQYF. CDR3 DNA: TGTGCCAGTAGTATCCAGGGAGACTCCTACGAGCAGTACTTC.